Shown below are 21 T cell receptor beta chains from a single sample sequenced in a study of T cell repertoires in cytomegalovirus infection. Using its own MiXCR run on the reads, TCRdb lists one record per CDR3 protein. Here the sample spans some 180,000 distinct CDR3 sequences, about a sixth being singletons. The sample was CD8+ T cells from PBMCs. The receptors come from a human donor in good health (CMV status not recorded). Some clones in this sample may be carry-over from other donors' samples.

This sequence joins TRBV7-2 and TRBJ2-7, with a possible D match to TRBD2 (5 bases). V lost 6 bases, J lost 5 bases, and 17 bases lay in between. The germline CDR1 and CDR2 sequences are SGHTA and FQGNSA. The CDR3 consists of 14 residues. CDR3 amino acids: CASRPLNGGHEQYF. The CDR3 bases are TGTGCCAGCAGACCTCTTAATGGAGGCCACGAGCAGTACTTC.

This clonotype was seen at least ten times. The gene calls are TRBV7-8 and TRBJ2-5; D possibly matches TRBD1 or TRBD2 (5 bases each). Germline lookup yields CDR1 SGHVS and CDR2 FQNEAQ. The CDR3 spans 17 residues. V was clipped by 5 bases and J by 6 bases, with 25 bases between them. The CDR3 loop reads CASSPIVSGTTEKTQYF. The CDR3, as DNA: TGTGCCAGCAGCCCAATTGTTTCAGGGACCACCGAGAAGACCCAGTACTTC.

This clonotype has more than one count but fewer than ten. This chain joins TRBV29-1 and TRBJ1-1, with TRBD1 as a possible D gene (6 bases). Per the germline V gene, CDR1 is SQVTM and CDR2 is ANQGSEA. The CDR3 has 13 residues. Trimming removed 3 bases from V and 3 bases from J, with 11 bases in between. The CDR3: CSVETEGDTEAFF. The CDR3 bases are TGCAGCGTTGAGACAGAGGGGGACACTGAAGCTTTCTTT.

This clonotype was recorded at least ten times. The chain combines TRBV7-9 with TRBJ2-7; D unclear. V was pared by 1 base and J by 1 base, with 2 bases between. CDR1 is SEHNR and CDR2 is FQNEAQ in the germline V gene (reference sequence). This CDR3 has 12 residues. Here the CDR3 reads CASSLGSYEQYF. DNA for the CDR3: TGTGCCAGCAGCTTAGGGTCCTACGAGCAGTACTTC.

The rearrangement links TRBV29-1 to TRBJ2-3, with TRBD2 identical over 8 bases. Trimming at V came to 3 bases and at J to 3 bases, leaving 8 bases not matched to a gene. CDR1 is SQVTM, CDR2 ANQGSEA, per germline. The length of the CDR3 is 15 residues. CDR3 DNA: TGCAGCGTTGAGGAACGGGGGGGCCGGACAGATACGCAGTATTTT. It encodes CSVEERGGRTDTQYF.

This chain uses TRBV2 with TRBJ2-1; maybe TRBD2 (6 bases). This CDR3 is 15 amino acids long. Germline V gene lookup returns CDR1 SNHLY and CDR2 FYNNEI. Trimming cost V 5 bases and J 2 bases, with 13 bases left between them. As DNA, the CDR3 is TGTGCCAGCAGTCTTCAGGGAGGTGCCTACAATGAGCAGTTCTTC. This gives the protein CASSLQGGAYNEQFF.

The V gene is TRBV11-3, the J gene TRBJ2-1; TRBD1 matches 7 bases. This CDR3 has 13 amino acids. Germline-derived CDR1 and CDR2 are SGHNT and YENEEA. V shed 5 bases and J 6 bases; nucleotides not matched to a gene: 4. CDR3 amino acids: CASSLGTVNEQFF. The CDR3 nucleotides are TGTGCCAGCAGCCTCGGGACAGTCAATGAGCAGTTCTTC.

The genes are TRBV7-9 and TRBJ1-2; D gene ambiguous. Germline V gene lookup returns CDR1 SEHNR and CDR2 FQNEAQ (reference sequence). CDR3 length equals 15 residues. V was clipped by 3 bases and J by 0 bases, with 11 bases between them. Here the CDR3 DNA reads TGTGCCAGCAGCTTCGTAGGAGGAACTAACTATGGCTACACCTTC. Translated: CASSFVGGTNYGYTF.

This clonotype was picked up many times. The chain is built from TRBV28 and TRBJ1-5; D gene unclear. There are 14 residues in the CDR3. Germline V gene lookup returns CDR1 MDHEN and CDR2 SYDVKM. V was shortened by 6 bases and J by 7 bases, with 16 bases between the two germline ends. The CDR3 is CASSPGSLGQPQHF. The CDR3 DNA follows: TGTGCCAGCAGCCCAGGTAGTCTAGGCCAGCCCCAGCATTTT.

This chain connects TRBV7-9 to TRBJ2-7, with D perhaps TRBD2 (5 bases). The germline V gene encodes CDR1 SEHNR and CDR2 FQNEAQ (reference sequence). Trimming removed 7 bases at V and 2 bases at J, with 15 bases between. The CDR3 contains 14 residues. CDR3 sequence: CASTFLEDPYEQYF. The CDR3 bases are TGTGCCAGCACCTTCCTGGAGGACCCCTACGAGCAGTACTTC.

This clonotype was counted only a few times. This chain connects TRBV7-2 to TRBJ2-1; 8 nucleotides align to TRBD2. CDR1 and CDR2 (germline): SGHTA, FQGNSA. This CDR3 contains 15 residues. V trimming: 1 base; J trimming: 3 bases; junction bases outside the gene matches: 2. The CDR3 region is CASSLGTSYYNEQFF. The CDR3 region has the DNA TGTGCCAGCAGCTTAGGGACTAGCTACTACAATGAGCAGTTCTTC.

The CDR3 region is CASSLILRKDTEAFF. Here the CDR3 DNA reads TGTGCCAGCAGCTTAATTCTTCGTAAGGACACTGAAGCTTTCTTT. The V gene is TRBV11-1, the J gene TRBJ1-1, with no clear D. Germline CDR1 and CDR2: SGHAT and FQDESV (reference sequence). V dropped 2 bases and J dropped 3 bases, with 13 bases sitting between them. CDR3 length equals 15 residues.

This clonotype was counted between two and nine times. V usage is TRBV7-6 and J usage is TRBJ1-2; TRBD1 matches 7 bases. Looked up from germline, CDR1 is SGHVS and CDR2 is FNYEAQ. CDR3 size: 12 residues. Trimming at V came to 5 bases and at J to 6 bases, leaving 3 bases not matched to a gene. CDR3 sequence reads: CASSHGTDGYTF. CDR3 coding DNA: TGTGCCAGCAGCCACGGGACAGATGGCTACACCTTC.

The rearrangement joins TRBV7-9 to TRBJ2-5; TRBD1 or TRBD2 may be the D gene (5 bases each). The V gene lost 3 bases and the J gene lost 2 bases, with 13 bases spanning the gap. Germline CDR1 SEHNR, CDR2 FQNEAQ (reference sequence). The CDR3 is 15 residues long. In DNA, the CDR3 is TGTGCCAGCAGCTTTCCCGGGACCTTACAAGAGACCCAGTACTTC. Its protein is CASSFPGTLQETQYF.

The chain joins TRBV25-1 to TRBJ1-5; D ambiguous. Between the trimmed V and J ends, which lost 3 bases and 0 bases, there was a span of 18 bases. This CDR3 comprises 18 residues. Germline CDR1 MGHDK, CDR2 SYGVNS. CDR3 nucleotide sequence: TGTGCCAGCAGTGAGATCGGTGGGAGACGAAATAGCAATCAGCCCCAGCATTTT. Residues: CASSEIGGRRNSNQPQHF.

V is TRBV7-2 and J is TRBJ1-1; 7 bases fit TRBD1. CDR1 SGHTA and CDR2 FQGNSA come from the germline V gene. This CDR3 has 15 amino acids. The V segment lost 2 bases and the J segment 1 base; nucleotides outside the gene matches: 4. Here the CDR3 reads CASSLRTGANTEAFF. The CDR3 DNA is TGTGCCAGCAGCTTAAGAACAGGGGCGAACACTGAAGCTTTCTTT.

This chain connects TRBV6-2 or TRBV6-3 to TRBJ1-5, with D possibly TRBD1 on 5 matching bases. CDR1 and CDR2 from the germline V gene are MNHEY and SVGEGT. Trimming stripped 4 bases from V and 4 bases from J, with 8 bases between. There are 13 residues in the CDR3. The DNA of the CDR3 is TGTGCCAGCAGTTGGGGACTGAATCAGCCCCAGCATTTT. Protein product: CASSWGLNQPQHF.

The V call is TRBV6-2 or TRBV6-3, the J call TRBJ1-2; D gene uncertain. CDR1 is MNHEY and CDR2 is SVGEGT in the germline V gene. Between the trimmed V and J ends, which lost 2 bases and 4 bases, there was a span of 14 bases. CDR3 length equals 15 residues. Here the CDR3 reads CASSYKRGRGYGYTF. CDR3 in DNA: TGTGCCAGCAGTTACAAGCGTGGACGGGGCTATGGCTACACCTTC.

The rearrangement joins TRBV7-2 to TRBJ2-3; 8 bases agree with TRBD1. Germline CDR1 and CDR2: SGHTA and FQGNSA. Germline trimming cut 1 base from V and 1 base from J; bases unmatched to any gene: 1. CDR3 size: 15 residues. The CDR3 coding sequence is TGTGCCAGCAGCTTAGAGGGACAGGGCACAGATACGCAGTATTTT. Translating gives CASSLEGQGTDTQYF. Full variable domain (rest looked up from reference TRBV7-2 and TRBJ2-3): GAGVSQSPSNKVTEKGKDVELRCDPISGHTALYWYRQSLGQGLEFLIYFQGNSAPDKSGLPSDRFSAERTGGSVSTLTIQRTQQEDSAVYLCASSLEGQGTDTQYFGPGTRLTVL.

The rearrangement links TRBV7-9 to TRBJ2-5; 12 bases line up with TRBD1. Germline V gives CDR1 SEHNR, CDR2 FQNEAQ (reference sequence). The CDR3 runs to 17 residues. Trimming took 5 bases from V and 5 from J; bases not matched to a gene: 12. In DNA, the CDR3 is TGTGCCAGCAGCGCCCGGGACAGGGGGCTCGAAAGGGAGACCCAGTACTTC. Protein sequence: CASSARDRGLERETQYF.

For the CDR3, the DNA is TGTGCCAGTAGTACCAGGGGAGATTCACCCCTCCACTTT. The encoded protein is CASSTRGDSPLHF. The chain couples TRBV19 to TRBJ1-6; possible D gene TRBD1, 6 bases. With 4 bases removed from V and 8 bases from J, the gap between germline ends came to 9 bases. This CDR3 region has 13 residues. From germline, CDR1 is LNHDA and CDR2 SQIVND (reference sequence).